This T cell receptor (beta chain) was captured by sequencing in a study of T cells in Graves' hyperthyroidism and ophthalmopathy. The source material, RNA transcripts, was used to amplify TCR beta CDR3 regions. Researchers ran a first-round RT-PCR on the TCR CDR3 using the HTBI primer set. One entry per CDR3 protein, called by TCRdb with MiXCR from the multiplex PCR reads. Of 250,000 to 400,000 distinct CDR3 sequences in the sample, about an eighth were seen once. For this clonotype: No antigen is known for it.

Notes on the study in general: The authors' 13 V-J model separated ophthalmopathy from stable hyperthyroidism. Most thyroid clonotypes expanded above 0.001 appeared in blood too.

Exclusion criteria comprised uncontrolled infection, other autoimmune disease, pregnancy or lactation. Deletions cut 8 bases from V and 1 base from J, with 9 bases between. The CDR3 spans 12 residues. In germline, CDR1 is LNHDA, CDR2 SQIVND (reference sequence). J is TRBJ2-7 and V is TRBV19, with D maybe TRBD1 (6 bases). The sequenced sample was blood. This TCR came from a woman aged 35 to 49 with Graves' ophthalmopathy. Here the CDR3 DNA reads TGTGCCAGTGGGGACACTTCCTACGAGCAGTACTTC. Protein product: CASGDTSYEQYF.